A single sample is the source of the 3 T cell receptor beta chains below, sequenced in a study of cytomegalovirus exposure and HLA in healthy donors. Amplification used 60 Vbeta primers and 13 Jbeta primers. Repertoires were generated with immunoSEQ multiplex PCR, while TCRdb's copy carries only in-frame clones and drops some. The data include over 100,000 clones; the top ten clones carry about 1.8%. The sample consisted of PBMCs. The receptors were gathered from a man aged 18 to 29 in good health and CMV-seronegative.

The rearrangement uses TRBV6-1 and TRBJ2-4; tentatively, D is TRBD2 (5 bases). V was cut by 6 bases and J by 15 bases, with 15 bases left in between. Germline lookup yields CDR1 MNHNS and CDR2 SASEGT. The CDR3 loop spans 11 amino acids. The DNA for the CDR3 is TGTGCCAGCAGGAGGGATAACTCCGGGTACTTC. It yields the protein CASRRDNSGYF.

The genes are TRBV9 and TRBJ1-2, with no clear D. CDR1 and CDR2 (germline): SGDLS, YYNGEE. Trimming took off 7 bases at V and 4 bases at J, with 14 bases between the two ends. This CDR3 spans 13 amino acids. CDR3 bases: TGTGCCAGCGGACCGAGGGCGGGCTATGGCTACACCTTC. Translating gives CASGPRAGYGYTF.

This chain links TRBV30 with TRBJ1-2; D is unclear. V was pared by 0 bases and J by 8 bases, with 19 bases between. This CDR3 is 15 amino acids long. Germline V CDR1 and CDR2: GTSNPN, SVGIG (reference sequence). The CDR3 nucleotides are TGTGCCTGGAGTGTGTCAAAAATTGCGGCTATGGGCTACACCTTC. Protein product: CAWSVSKIAAMGYTF.